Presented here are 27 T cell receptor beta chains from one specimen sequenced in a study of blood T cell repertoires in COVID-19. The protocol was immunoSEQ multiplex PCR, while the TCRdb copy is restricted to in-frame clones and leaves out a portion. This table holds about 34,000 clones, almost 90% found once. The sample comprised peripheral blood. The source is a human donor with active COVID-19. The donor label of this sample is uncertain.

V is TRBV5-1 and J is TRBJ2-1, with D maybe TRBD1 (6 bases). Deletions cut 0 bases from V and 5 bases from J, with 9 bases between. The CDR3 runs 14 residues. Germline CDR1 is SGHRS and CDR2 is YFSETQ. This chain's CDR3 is CASSLDRVNNEQFF. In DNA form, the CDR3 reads TGCGCCAGCAGCTTGGACAGGGTTAACAATGAGCAGTTCTTC.

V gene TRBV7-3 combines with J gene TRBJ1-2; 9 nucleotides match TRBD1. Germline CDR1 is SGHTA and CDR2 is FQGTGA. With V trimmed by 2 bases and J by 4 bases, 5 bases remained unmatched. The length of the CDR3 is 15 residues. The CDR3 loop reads CASSLGTGPFYGYTF. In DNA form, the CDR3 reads TGTGCCAGCAGCTTAGGGACAGGGCCGTTCTATGGCTACACCTTC.

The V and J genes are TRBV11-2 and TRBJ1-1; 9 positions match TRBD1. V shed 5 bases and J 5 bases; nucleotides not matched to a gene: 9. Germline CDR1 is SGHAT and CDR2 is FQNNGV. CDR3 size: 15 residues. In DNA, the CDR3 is TGTGCCAGCAGCATAACAGGGGGCGGGTCGACTGAAGCTTTCTTT. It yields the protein CASSITGGGSTEAFF.

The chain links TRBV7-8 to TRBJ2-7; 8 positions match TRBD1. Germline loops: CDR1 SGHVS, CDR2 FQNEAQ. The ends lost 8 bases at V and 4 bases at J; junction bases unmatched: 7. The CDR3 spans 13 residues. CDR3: CASFQGAPYEQYF. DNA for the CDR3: TGTGCCAGCTTCCAGGGGGCGCCTTACGAGCAGTACTTC.

DNA of the CDR3: TGTGCCAGCAGCGTAGGGGACTGGGGGGAGACCCAGTACTTC. Protein product: CASSVGDWGETQYF. The chain recombines TRBV9 with TRBJ2-5; possibly TRBD2 for D (6 bases). CDR1 is SGDLS, CDR2 YYNGEE, per germline. The V end was cut by 0 bases, the J end by 5 bases, with 11 bases between. The CDR3 is 14 amino acids. The whole variable domain, filled in from reference TRBV9 and TRBJ2-5, reads DSGVTQTPKHLITATGQRVTLRCSPRSGDLSVYWYQQSLDQGLQFLIQYYNGEERAKGNILERFSAQQFPDLHSELNLSSLELGDSALYFCASSVGDWGETQYFGPGTRLLVL.

The CDR3 loop reads CASSQDPRGFGETQYF. The CDR3 DNA follows: TGCGCCAGCAGCCAAGATCCTAGGGGGTTCGGAGAGACCCAGTACTTC. This rearrangement joins TRBV4-1 to TRBJ2-5, with TRBD1 as a possible D gene (6 bases). Germline values: CDR1 MGHRA, CDR2 YSYEKL. Trimming stripped 0 bases from V and 4 bases from J, with 15 bases between. The CDR3 has 16 amino acids.

As DNA, the CDR3 is TGTGCCAGCAGCCCACCGCGACTAGCGGGGGGTGAGACCCAGTACTTC. It codes for CASSPPRLAGGETQYF. V and J are TRBV7-6 and TRBJ2-5; 13 bases line up with TRBD2. Germline V gives CDR1 SGHVS, CDR2 FNYEAQ. J was trimmed by 5 bases and V by 5 bases; bases with no gene match: 8. This CDR3 has 16 amino acids.

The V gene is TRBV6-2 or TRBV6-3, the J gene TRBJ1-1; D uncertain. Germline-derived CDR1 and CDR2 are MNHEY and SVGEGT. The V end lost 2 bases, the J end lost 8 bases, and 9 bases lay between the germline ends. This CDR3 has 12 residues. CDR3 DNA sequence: TGTGCCAGCAGTTACATGGGCAGAGAAGCTTTCTTT. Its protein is CASSYMGREAFF.

The chain's CDR3 is CASSTDRDYGYTF. CDR3 nucleotide sequence: TGTGCCAGCAGTACTGACAGGGACTATGGCTACACCTTC. This rearrangement joins TRBV7-8 to TRBJ1-2; TRBD1 aligns across 7 bases. Trimming at V came to 6 bases and at J to 3 bases, leaving 4 bases not matched to a gene. From germline, CDR1 is SGHVS and CDR2 FQNEAQ. The CDR3 has 13 amino acids.

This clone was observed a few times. DNA of the CDR3: TGTGCCAGCAGCCAAGGTGACAGGGATTACAATGAGCAGTTCTTC. Its translation is CASSQGDRDYNEQFF. The V and J genes are TRBV4-2 and TRBJ2-1, with 7 bases lining up with TRBD1. Germline CDR1 LGHNA, CDR2 YNFKEQ. With V trimmed by 1 base and J by 4 bases, 4 bases remained unmatched. CDR3 length: 15 residues.

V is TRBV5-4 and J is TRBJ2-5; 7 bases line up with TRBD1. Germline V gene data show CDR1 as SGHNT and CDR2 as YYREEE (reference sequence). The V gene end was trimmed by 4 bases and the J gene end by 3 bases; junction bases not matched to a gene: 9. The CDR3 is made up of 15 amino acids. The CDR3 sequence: CASSLQTGTKETQYF. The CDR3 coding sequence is TGTGCCAGCAGCCTACAGACAGGGACCAAAGAGACCCAGTACTTC. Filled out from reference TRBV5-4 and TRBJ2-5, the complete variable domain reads ETGVTQSPTHLIKTRGQQVTLRCSSQSGHNTVSWYQQALGQGPQFIFQYYREEENGRGNFPPRFSGLQFPNYSSELNVNALELDDSALYLCASSLQTGTKETQYFGPGTRLLVL.

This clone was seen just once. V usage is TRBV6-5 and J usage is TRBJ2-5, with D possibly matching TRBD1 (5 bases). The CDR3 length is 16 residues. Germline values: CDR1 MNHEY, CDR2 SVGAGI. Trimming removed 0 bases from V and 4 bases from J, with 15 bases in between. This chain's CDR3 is CASSYSWGKGSETQYF. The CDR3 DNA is TGTGCCAGCAGTTACTCCTGGGGAAAGGGGTCAGAGACCCAGTACTTC.

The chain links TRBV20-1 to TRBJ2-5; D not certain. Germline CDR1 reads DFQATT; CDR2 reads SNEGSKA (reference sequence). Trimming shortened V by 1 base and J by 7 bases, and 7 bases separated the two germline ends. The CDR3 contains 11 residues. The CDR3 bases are TGCAGTGCTAGAGTCGGCGGGACCCAGTACTTC. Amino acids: CSARVGGTQYF.

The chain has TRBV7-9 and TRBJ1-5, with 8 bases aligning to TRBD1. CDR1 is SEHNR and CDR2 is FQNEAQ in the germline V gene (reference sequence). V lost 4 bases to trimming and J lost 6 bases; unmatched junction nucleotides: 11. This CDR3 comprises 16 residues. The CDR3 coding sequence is TGTGCCAGCAGCTCGGCACAGGGGGTTGTCAGTCAGCCCCAGCATTTT. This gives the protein CASSSAQGVVSQPQHF.

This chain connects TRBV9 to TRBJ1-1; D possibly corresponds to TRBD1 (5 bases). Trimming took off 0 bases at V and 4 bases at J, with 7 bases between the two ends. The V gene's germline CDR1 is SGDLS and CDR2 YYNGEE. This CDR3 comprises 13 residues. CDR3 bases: TGTGCCAGCAGCGTAGGGCAGGGCACTGAAGCTTTCTTT. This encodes CASSVGQGTEAFF.

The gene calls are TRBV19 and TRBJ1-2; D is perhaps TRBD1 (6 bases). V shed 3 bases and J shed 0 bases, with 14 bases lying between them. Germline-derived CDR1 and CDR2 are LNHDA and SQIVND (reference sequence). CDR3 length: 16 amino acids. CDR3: CASSIRQGIANYGYTF. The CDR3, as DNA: TGTGCCAGTAGTATTCGTCAGGGGATCGCTAACTATGGCTACACCTTC.

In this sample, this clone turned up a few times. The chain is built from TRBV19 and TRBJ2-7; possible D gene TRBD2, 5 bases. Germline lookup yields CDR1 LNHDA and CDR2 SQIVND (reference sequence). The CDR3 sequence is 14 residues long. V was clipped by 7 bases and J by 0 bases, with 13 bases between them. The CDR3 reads CASMPGWTSYEQYF. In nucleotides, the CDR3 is TGTGCCAGTATGCCGGGGTGGACCTCCTACGAGCAGTACTTC.

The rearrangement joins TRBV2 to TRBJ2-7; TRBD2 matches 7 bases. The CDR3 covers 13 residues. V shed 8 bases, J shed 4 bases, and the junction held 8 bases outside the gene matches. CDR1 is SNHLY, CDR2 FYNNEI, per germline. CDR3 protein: CASPRGEGYEQYF. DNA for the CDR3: TGTGCCAGCCCCCGAGGGGAGGGTTACGAGCAGTACTTC.

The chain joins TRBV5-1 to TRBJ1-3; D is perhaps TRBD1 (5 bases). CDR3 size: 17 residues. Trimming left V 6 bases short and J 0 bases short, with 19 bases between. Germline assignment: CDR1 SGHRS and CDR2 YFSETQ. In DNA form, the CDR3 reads TGCGCCAGCACGAGAGCCCCCGGGACTAGCTCTGGAAACACCATATATTTT. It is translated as CASTRAPGTSSGNTIYF. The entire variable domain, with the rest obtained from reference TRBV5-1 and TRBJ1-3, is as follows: KAGVTQTPRYLIKTRGQQVTLSCSPISGHRSVSWYQQTPGQGLQFLFEYFSETQRNKGNFPGRFSGRQFSNSRSEMNVSTLELGDSALYLCASTRAPGTSSGNTIYFGEGSWLTVV.

The CDR3 bases are TGTGCCAGCAGTTACAGGGGGCGGATTGAAAAACTGTTTTTT. Protein sequence: CASSYRGRIEKLFF. The rearrangement joins TRBV28 to TRBJ1-4, with 9 nucleotides matching TRBD1. The length of the CDR3 is 14 residues. Looked up from germline, CDR1 is MDHEN and CDR2 is SYDVKM. V shed 4 bases, J shed 7 bases, and the junction held 4 bases outside the gene matches.

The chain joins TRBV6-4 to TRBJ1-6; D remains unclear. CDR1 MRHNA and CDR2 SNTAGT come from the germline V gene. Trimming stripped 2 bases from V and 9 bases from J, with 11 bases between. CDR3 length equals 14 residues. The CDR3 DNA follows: TGTGCCAGCAGTGACGGACTCAGGAGTTCACCCCTCCACTTT. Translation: CASSDGLRSSPLHF.

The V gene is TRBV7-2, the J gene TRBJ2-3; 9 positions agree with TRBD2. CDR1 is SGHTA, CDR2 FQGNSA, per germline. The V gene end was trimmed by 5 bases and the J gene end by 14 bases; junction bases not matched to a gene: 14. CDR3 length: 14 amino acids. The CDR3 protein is CASSPRGSGGPAYF. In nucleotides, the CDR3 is TGTGCCAGCAGCCCCCGAGGGAGCGGGGGGCCGGCGTATTTT.

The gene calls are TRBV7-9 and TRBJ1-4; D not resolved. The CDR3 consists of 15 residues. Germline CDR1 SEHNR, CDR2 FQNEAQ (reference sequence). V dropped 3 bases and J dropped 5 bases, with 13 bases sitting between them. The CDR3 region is CASSLRTVTNEKLFF. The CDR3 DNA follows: TGTGCCAGCAGCTTGAGAACGGTTACGAATGAAAAACTGTTTTTT.

The CDR3: CASSLNGGAVADTQYF. CDR3 DNA sequence: TGCGCCAGCAGCTTGAATGGGGGGGCGGTAGCAGATACGCAGTATTTT. The chain has TRBV5-1 and TRBJ2-3; TRBD2 is a possible D gene (7 bases). The CDR3 contains 16 residues. CDR1 is SGHRS, CDR2 YFSETQ, per germline. The V gene lost 1 base and the J gene lost 4 bases, with 16 bases spanning the gap.

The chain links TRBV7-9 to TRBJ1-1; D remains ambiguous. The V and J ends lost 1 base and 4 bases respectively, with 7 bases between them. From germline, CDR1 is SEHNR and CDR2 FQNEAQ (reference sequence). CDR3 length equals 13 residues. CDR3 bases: TGTGCCAGCAGCTTAGAAGGCGGCACTGAAGCTTTCTTT. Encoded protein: CASSLEGGTEAFF.

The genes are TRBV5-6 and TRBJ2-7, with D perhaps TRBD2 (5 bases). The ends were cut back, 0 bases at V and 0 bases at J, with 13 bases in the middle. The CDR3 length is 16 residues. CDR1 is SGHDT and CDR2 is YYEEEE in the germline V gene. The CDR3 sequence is CASSLARLGSSYEQYF. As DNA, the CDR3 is TGTGCCAGCAGCTTGGCCCGACTGGGGAGCTCCTACGAGCAGTACTTC. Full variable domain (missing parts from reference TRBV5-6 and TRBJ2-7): DAGVTQSPTHLIKTRGQQVTLRCSPKSGHDTVSWYQQALGQGPQFIFQYYEEEERQRGNFPDRFSGHQFPNYSSELNVNALLLGDSALYLCASSLARLGSSYEQYFGPGTRLTVT.

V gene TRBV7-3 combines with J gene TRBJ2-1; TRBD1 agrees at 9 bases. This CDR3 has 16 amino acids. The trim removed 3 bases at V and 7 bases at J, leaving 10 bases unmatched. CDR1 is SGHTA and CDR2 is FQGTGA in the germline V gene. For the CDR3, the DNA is TGTGCCAGCAGCTTGACCGGGACAGGGATTTTAAATGAGCAGTTCTTC. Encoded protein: CASSLTGTGILNEQFF. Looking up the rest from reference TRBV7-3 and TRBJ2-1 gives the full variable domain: GAGVSQTPSNKVTEKGKYVELRCDPISGHTALYWYRQSLGQGPEFLIYFQGTGAADDSGLPNDRFFAVRPEGSVSTLKIQRTERGDSAVYLCASSLTGTGILNEQFFGPGTRLTVL.